The present entry profiles one TCR beta chain with its context. Antigen: not known. It was with a sample-barcoded 5' primer and a J-beta primer mix that a second PCR of roughly 7 to 12 cycles was run. The yield of each sample was at least 2.5 million CDR3-containing paired-end reads. TCRdb processed the 5' RACE reads anew with MiXCR; each CDR3 protein has one entry. The data contain more than 1,400,000 distinct CDR3 sequences, 42% of them singletons. This record comes from a study of blood T cells in healthy people across ages. General study points: Per million T cells, the diversity of TCR beta decreased roughly linearly as age advanced. Researchers judged that diversity estimates from one million T cells fell short of true values.

The sequencing input was blood. This receptor was taken from a woman aged 18-29 years in good health.

For the CDR3, the DNA is TGTGCCAGCAGTCTACAGGTTCCTCCGGAGACCCAGTACTTC. Translating gives CASSLQVPPETQYF. This chain uses TRBV6-1 with TRBJ2-5, with D maybe TRBD1 (5 bases). V lost 5 bases and J 5 bases, leaving 15 bases between the germline ends. Germline CDR1 and CDR2: MNHNS and SASEGT. CDR3 length: 14 amino acids.